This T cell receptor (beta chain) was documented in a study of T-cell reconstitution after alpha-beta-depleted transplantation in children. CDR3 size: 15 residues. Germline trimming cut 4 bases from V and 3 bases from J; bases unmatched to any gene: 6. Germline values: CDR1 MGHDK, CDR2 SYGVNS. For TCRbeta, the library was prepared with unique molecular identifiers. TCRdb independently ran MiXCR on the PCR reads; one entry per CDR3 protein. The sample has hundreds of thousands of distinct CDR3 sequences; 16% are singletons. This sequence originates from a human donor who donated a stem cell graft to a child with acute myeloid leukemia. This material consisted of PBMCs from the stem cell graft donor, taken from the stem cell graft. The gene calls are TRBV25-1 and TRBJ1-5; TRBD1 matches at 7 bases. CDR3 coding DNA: TGTGCCAGCAGTGCGGGGACAGAAGACAATCAGCCCCAGCATTTT. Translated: CASSAGTEDNQPQHF. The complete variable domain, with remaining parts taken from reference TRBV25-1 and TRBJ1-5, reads EADIYQTPRYLVIGTGKKITLECSQTMGHDKMYWYQQDPGMELHLIHYSYGVNSTEKGDLSSESTVSRIRTEHFPLTLESARPSHTSQYLCASSAGTEDNQPQHFGDGTRLSIL.